A single sample gave rise to the 18 T cell receptor beta chains below, sequenced in a study of siplizumab effects on memory and regulatory T cells. Data came from immunoSEQ multiplex PCR; TCRdb stores just in-frame clones and leaves some out. The sample holds 99,000 or so clones, around 94% seen once. The sample was non-Treg CD4+ T cells sorted from blood. These receptors all come from a human donor in good health.

The V and J genes are TRBV19 and TRBJ2-1, with 8 bases aligning to TRBD2. This CDR3 has 15 amino acids. J gave up 3 bases and V 8 bases, and 9 bases lay outside the gene matches. Germline assignment: CDR1 LNHDA and CDR2 SQIVND (reference sequence). The CDR3 region is CASQIGAGVYNEQFF. The CDR3 DNA reads TGTGCCAGTCAGATAGGAGCGGGAGTCTACAATGAGCAGTTCTTC.

This chain uses TRBV14 with TRBJ2-2; D is ambiguous. Germline V gene sequence: CDR1 SGHDN, CDR2 FVKESK. The V and J ends lost 1 base and 4 bases respectively, with 13 bases between them. This CDR3 contains 16 residues. CDR3: CASSQGTLRSTGELFF. In DNA form, the CDR3 reads TGTGCCAGCAGCCAAGGTACCCTTAGGAGCACCGGGGAGCTGTTTTTT.

This clone was observed a single time. V and J are TRBV11-1 and TRBJ2-3; tentatively, D is TRBD2 (5 bases). Germline CDR1 and CDR2: SGHAT and FQDESV (reference sequence). The length of the CDR3 is 17 residues. Trimming took off 5 bases at V and 2 bases at J, with 20 bases between the two ends. The CDR3 sequence is CASSPHLGGAATDTQYF. For the CDR3, the DNA is TGTGCCAGCAGCCCGCATCTAGGAGGTGCGGCCACAGATACGCAGTATTTT.

The chain has TRBV7-9 and TRBJ2-1; the D gene could be TRBD1 or TRBD2 (5 bases each). This CDR3 is built from 14 residues. Germline V gives CDR1 SEHNR, CDR2 FQNEAQ (reference sequence). The ends were cut back, 5 bases at V and 8 bases at J, with 16 bases in the middle. CDR3 coding DNA: TGTGCCAGCAGCCCCATTTTGGGGGTAGATGAGCAGTTCTTC. Amino acids: CASSPILGVDEQFF. The full variable domain, completed using reference TRBV7-9 and TRBJ2-1, is DTGVSQNPRHKITKRGQNVTFRCDPISEHNRLYWYRQTLGQGPEFLTYFQNEAQLEKSRLLSDRFSAERPKGSFSTLEIQRTEQGDSAMYLCASSPILGVDEQFFGPGTRLTVL.

The rearrangement joins TRBV15 to TRBJ2-3, with D tentatively TRBD2 (7 bases). The germline V gene encodes CDR1 LNHNV and CDR2 YYDKDF (reference sequence). V lost 3 bases to trimming and J lost 5 bases, with 15 bases between them. This CDR3 has 15 residues. This CDR3 is CATSRGRGGKDTQYF. The CDR3 coding sequence is TGTGCCACCAGCAGGGGGAGGGGGGGCAAAGATACGCAGTATTTT.

The rearrangement joins TRBV12-5 to TRBJ2-3; TRBD2 aligns across 8 bases. V was pared by 9 bases and J by 0 bases, with 5 bases of the junction left unmatched. Germline CDR1 reads LGHNT; CDR2 reads FRNRAP. The CDR3 runs 14 residues. This chain's CDR3 is CARGPSGSTDTQYF. Here the CDR3 DNA reads TGTGCTAGGGGACCTAGCGGGAGCACAGATACGCAGTATTTT.

The chain combines TRBV6-6 with TRBJ2-3; tentatively, D is TRBD2 (6 bases). Trimming removed 2 bases at V and 0 bases at J, with 9 bases between. The CDR3 has 15 amino acids. Germline values: CDR1 MNHNY, CDR2 SVGAGI (reference sequence). CDR3 protein: CASSYARESTDTQYF. The CDR3 DNA follows: TGTGCCAGCAGTTACGCCCGGGAGAGCACAGATACGCAGTATTTT.

The chain carries TRBV19 and TRBJ2-1, with D perhaps TRBD2 (5 bases). The V end was cut by 3 bases, the J end by 6 bases, with 15 bases between. This CDR3 comprises 15 residues. CDR1 is LNHDA, CDR2 SQIVND, per germline (reference sequence). DNA for the CDR3: TGTGCCAGTAGTATCCTCGGTTCGAGGGTCAATGAGCAGTTCTTC. Encoded protein: CASSILGSRVNEQFF. The full variable domain, its missing parts supplied by reference TRBV19 and TRBJ2-1, is DGGITQSPKYLFRKEGQNVTLSCEQNLNHDAMYWYRQDPGQGLRLIYYSQIVNDFQKGDIAEGYSVSREKKESFPLTVTSAQKNPTAFYLCASSILGSRVNEQFFGPGTRLTVL.

This chain links TRBV18 with TRBJ1-4; D gene ambiguous. Per the germline V gene, CDR1 is KGHSH and CDR2 is LQKENI. The CDR3 is made up of 13 amino acids. V gave up 0 bases and J gave up 6 bases, with 5 bases separating them. CDR3 in DNA: TGTGCCAGCTCACCACCGACGGATGAAAAACTGTTTTTT. It specifies CASSPPTDEKLFF.

This chain connects TRBV2 to TRBJ2-7; perhaps TRBD1 as D (5 bases). The CDR3 runs 14 residues. Deletions cut 3 bases from V and 2 bases from J, with 11 bases between. The germline V gene encodes CDR1 SNHLY and CDR2 FYNNEI. CDR3 sequence (DNA): TGTGCCAGCAGTGAGCAGGGCAACACCTACGAGCAGTACTTC. Its translation: CASSEQGNTYEQYF.

The chain recombines TRBV5-6 with TRBJ1-2; no reliable D call. The CDR3 runs to 14 residues. Deletions cut 5 bases from V and 1 base from J, with 12 bases between. Germline-derived CDR1 and CDR2 are SGHDT and YYEEEE. The CDR3, as DNA: TGTGCCAGCAGTGGGTTGGACTATAACTATGGCTACACCTTC. Its translation is CASSGLDYNYGYTF.

The chain couples TRBV18 to TRBJ2-5; no clear D. Germline CDR1 reads KGHSH; CDR2 reads LQKENI. V was shortened by 2 bases and J by 3 bases, with 1 base between the two germline ends. CDR3 length: 11 residues. DNA for the CDR3: TGTGCCAGCTCACCAAAAGAGACCCAGTACTTC. It yields the protein CASSPKETQYF. The full variable domain, its missing parts supplied by reference TRBV18 and TRBJ2-5, is NAGVMQNPRHLVRRRGQEARLRCSPMKGHSHVYWYRQLPEEGLKFMVYLQKENIIDESGMPKERFSAEFPKEGPSILRIQQVVRGDSAAYFCASSPKETQYFGPGTRLLVL.

The chain combines TRBV28 with TRBJ2-3; no reliable D call. The germline V gene encodes CDR1 MDHEN and CDR2 SYDVKM. Trimming pared 4 bases from V and 0 bases from J, leaving 8 bases between. CDR3 length: 14 amino acids. CDR3 sequence reads: CASSSVISTDTQYF. The CDR3 nucleotides are TGTGCCAGCAGTTCAGTCATTAGCACAGATACGCAGTATTTT.

V usage is TRBV5-6 and J usage is TRBJ1-6; 9 nucleotides agree with TRBD1. The CDR3 loop spans 15 amino acids. V shed 3 bases, J shed 9 bases, and the junction held 7 bases outside the gene matches. Per germline, CDR1 SGHDT and CDR2 YYEEEE. CDR3 amino acids: CASSYGQGFGSPLHF. CDR3 sequence (DNA): TGTGCCAGCAGCTACGGACAGGGGTTTGGTTCACCCCTCCACTTT. Full variable domain (rest looked up from reference TRBV5-6 and TRBJ1-6): DAGVTQSPTHLIKTRGQQVTLRCSPKSGHDTVSWYQQALGQGPQFIFQYYEEEERQRGNFPDRFSGHQFPNYSSELNVNALLLGDSALYLCASSYGQGFGSPLHFGNGTRLTVT.

Concerning this clone itself: This CDR3 is also generated by other DNA sequences in the sample. This sequence joins TRBV9 and TRBJ1-5; D is unclear. This CDR3 has 14 amino acids. Germline-derived CDR1 and CDR2 are SGDLS and YYNGEE. Trimming took 0 bases from V and 7 from J, leaving 11 bases between them. This chain's CDR3 is CASSVGGAGQPQHF. The CDR3 DNA reads as TGTGCCAGCAGCGTAGGGGGTGCAGGACAGCCCCAGCATTTT.

The J gene is TRBJ1-1, the V gene TRBV14, with D possibly matching TRBD1 (5 bases). With 1 base removed from V and 10 bases from J, the gap between germline ends came to 22 bases. The CDR3 is made up of 16 amino acids. Germline CDR1 and CDR2: SGHDN and FVKESK. The CDR3 loop reads CASSQASGPGKLGAFF. CDR3 sequence (DNA): TGTGCCAGCAGCCAAGCGTCGGGGCCAGGGAAGCTAGGAGCTTTCTTT.

In its sample, this clone was seen once. V is TRBV4-1 and J is TRBJ2-3; 9 bases fit TRBD1. CDR1 and CDR2 (germline): MGHRA, YSYEKL. CDR3 length: 17 amino acids. V shed 4 bases, J shed 6 bases, and the junction held 14 bases outside the gene matches. The CDR3 reads CASSLRASGTGSDTQYF. The DNA of the CDR3 is TGCGCCAGCAGCCTAAGGGCTTCCGGGACAGGGAGTGATACGCAGTATTTT.

Written as DNA, the CDR3 is TGTGCCAGCAGTCGCGGGACTAGCGGCACCTACGAGCAGTACTTC. This encodes CASSRGTSGTYEQYF. The chain joins TRBV27 to TRBJ2-7, with 11 bases aligning to TRBD2. Germline V gene sequence: CDR1 MNHEY, CDR2 SMNVEV (reference sequence). V trimming: 5 bases; J trimming: 2 bases; junction bases outside the gene matches: 5. This CDR3 is built from 15 residues.